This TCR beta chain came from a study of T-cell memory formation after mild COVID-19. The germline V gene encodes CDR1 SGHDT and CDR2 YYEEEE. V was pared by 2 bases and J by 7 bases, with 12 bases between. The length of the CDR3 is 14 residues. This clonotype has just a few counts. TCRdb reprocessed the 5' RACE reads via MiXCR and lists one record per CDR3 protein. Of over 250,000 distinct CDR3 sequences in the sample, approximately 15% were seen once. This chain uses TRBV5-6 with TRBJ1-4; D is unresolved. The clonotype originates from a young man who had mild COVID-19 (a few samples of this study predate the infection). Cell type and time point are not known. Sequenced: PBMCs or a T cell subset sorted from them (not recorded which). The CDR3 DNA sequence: TGTGCCAGCAGCTTCCGGTGGAGCATTGAAAAACTGTTTTTT. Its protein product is CASSFRWSIEKLFF. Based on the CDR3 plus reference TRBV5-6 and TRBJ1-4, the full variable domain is DAGVTQSPTHLIKTRGQQVTLRCSPKSGHDTVSWYQQALGQGPQFIFQYYEEEERQRGNFPDRFSGHQFPNYSSELNVNALLLGDSALYLCASSFRWSIEKLFFGSGTQLSVL.